This section outlines one TCR beta chain sequence together with its context. This sample is part of a study of technical replicates of blood from a handful of donors. Assay: immunoSEQ multiplex PCR; the TCRdb copy retains only in-frame clones and omits some. This table holds about 80,000 clones, 95% to 98% found once. Sequenced: T cells isolated from PBMCs. This TCR came from a human donor in good health.

This CDR3 reads CASSVLGQPISGANVLTF. In DNA form, the CDR3 reads TGTGCCAGCAGTGTATTGGGACAGCCGATCTCTGGGGCCAACGTCCTGACTTTC. The gene calls are TRBV2 and TRBJ2-6; TRBD1 matches at 7 bases. Trimming took 4 bases from V and 0 from J; bases not matched to a gene: 9. Germline loops: CDR1 SNHLY, CDR2 FYNNEI. CDR3 length: 18 amino acids.